A single sample gave rise to the 13 T cell receptor beta chains below, sequenced in a study of identical twins. Via MiXCR, TCRdb re-called the 5' RACE reads, giving one row per CDR3 protein. Of 400,000 to 550,000 distinct CDR3 sequences detected, less than 25% appear once; the ten largest clones hold about 0.91%. This sample was shared with a second study, whose subject was T cells expressing NK-cell markers.

What was sequenced was CD4+ T cells sorted from blood. These receptors were obtained from a woman aged 18-29 years in good health.

The rearrangement joins TRBV7-2 to TRBJ2-3, with a weak D call TRBD2 (5 bases). V was clipped by 5 bases and J by 6 bases, with 15 bases between them. In germline, CDR1 is SGHTA, CDR2 FQGNSA. This CDR3 contains 14 residues. The CDR3 reads CASSPSTGSDTQYF. In DNA, the CDR3 is TGTGCCAGCAGCCCTAGTACGGGGAGTGATACGCAGTATTTT.

This clonotype was recorded at least ten times. The chain is built from TRBV12-3 or TRBV12-4 and TRBJ1-1; D unclear. This CDR3 contains 13 residues. V shed 3 bases and J shed 13 bases, with 18 bases lying between them. CDR3 residues: CASSFPAARTNFF. The DNA for the CDR3 is TGTGCCAGCAGTTTCCCTGCGGCCAGGACCAATTTCTTT.

J is TRBJ2-6 and V is TRBV3-1; D remains ambiguous. The V and J ends lost 1 base and 6 bases respectively, with 10 bases between them. Germline V lookup: CDR1 LGHDT, CDR2 YNNKEL (reference sequence). This CDR3 is built from 15 residues. This CDR3 is CASSQGQSEANVLTF. The CDR3 nucleotides are TGTGCCAGCAGCCAAGGGCAGTCGGAGGCCAACGTCCTGACTTTC.

The chain couples TRBV14 to TRBJ2-5; TRBD1 might be the D (5 bases). The ends were cut back, 6 bases at V and 4 bases at J, with 9 bases in the middle. Germline V CDR1 and CDR2: SGHDN, FVKESK. The CDR3 loop spans 12 amino acids. The CDR3 DNA reads TGTGCCAGCAGTCAGGGAAGAGAGACCCAGTACTTC. It codes for CASSQGRETQYF.

This clonotype has more than one count but fewer than ten. The rearrangement joins TRBV6-1 to TRBJ2-1; 9 bases map to TRBD2. V dropped 4 bases and J dropped 7; count of bases not matched to a gene: 11. The CDR3 is 16 residues long. Germline-derived CDR1 and CDR2 are MNHNS and SASEGT. Here the CDR3 reads CASSANGTSKCNEQFF. The CDR3, as DNA: TGTGCCAGCAGTGCGAACGGGACTAGCAAATGTAATGAGCAGTTCTTC.

This clonotype was seen repeatedly, ten times or more. This chain uses TRBV7-9 with TRBJ2-4, with 7 bases identical to TRBD2. Per germline, CDR1 SEHNR and CDR2 FQNEAQ (reference sequence). Trimming at V came to 5 bases and at J to 0 bases, leaving 4 bases not matched to a gene. The CDR3 has 15 residues. CDR3 region: CASSRSGGAKNIQYF. The CDR3 coding sequence is TGTGCCAGCAGCCGTTCGGGGGGAGCCAAAAACATTCAGTACTTC.

This clonotype occurred many times. The chain is built from TRBV6-6 and TRBJ1-1; unclear D gene. CDR3 length: 13 amino acids. V dropped 7 bases and J dropped 3 bases, with 12 bases sitting between them. CDR1 is MNHNY and CDR2 is SVGAGI in the germline V gene (reference sequence). CDR3 DNA sequence: TGTGCCAGCAATCTCATTGGGGACACTGAAGCTTTCTTT. The encoded protein is CASNLIGDTEAFF.

The genes are TRBV7-2 and TRBJ1-2, with D unresolved. The CDR3 consists of 13 residues. Germline CDR1 reads SGHTA; CDR2 reads FQGNSA. The V end was cut by 3 bases, the J end by 1 base, with 6 bases between. CDR3 in DNA: TGTGCCAGCAGCTTTGCTCTTAACTATGGCTACACCTTC. This sequence encodes CASSFALNYGYTF.

This rearrangement joins TRBV5-6 to TRBJ1-1; D may be TRBD1 (5 bases). The CDR3 is made up of 14 amino acids. CDR1 is SGHDT and CDR2 is YYEEEE in the germline V gene. Trimming removed 6 bases at V and 1 base at J, with 13 bases between. CDR3 in DNA: TGTGCCAGCACCAAGGGGCGGTCGAACACTGAAGCTTTCTTT. Amino acid sequence: CASTKGRSNTEAFF.

The chain employs TRBV7-2 and TRBJ2-7; D unresolved. This CDR3 is built from 13 residues. Germline CDR1 is SGHTA and CDR2 is FQGNSA. V was pared by 4 bases and J by 5 bases, with 12 bases between. The CDR3 coding sequence is TGTGCCAGCAGCTATACAGCTTGGGACGAGCAGTACTTC. Protein sequence: CASSYTAWDEQYF.

The V call is TRBV12-3 or TRBV12-4, the J call TRBJ2-7, with a tentative D call TRBD2 (5 bases). The ends were cut back, 7 bases at V and 1 base at J, with 17 bases in the middle. The CDR3 runs to 15 residues. CDR3 bases: TGTGCCAGCACGGCCGGGGTCCTGAAGTCCTACGAGCAGTACTTC. It encodes CASTAGVLKSYEQYF.

This clonotype was detected only a few times. The chain is built from TRBV11-3 and TRBJ2-5; unclear D gene. This CDR3 has 11 amino acids. Germline V CDR1 and CDR2: SGHNT, YENEEA. V was clipped by 6 bases and J by 0 bases, with 2 bases between them. The CDR3 bases are TGTGCCAGCAGGCACCAAGAGACCCAGTACTTC. The encoded protein is CASRHQETQYF.

This clonotype appeared a few times. CDR3 sequence: CASSSRTSDKDIQYF. The CDR3 DNA is TGTGCCAGCAGCTCCCGGACTAGCGATAAGGACATTCAGTACTTC. The chain couples TRBV5-4 to TRBJ2-4, with 9 bases fitting TRBD2. The CDR3 consists of 15 residues. Germline V gene lookup returns CDR1 SGHNT and CDR2 YYREEE (reference sequence). The V gene end was trimmed by 3 bases and the J gene end by 8 bases; junction bases not matched to a gene: 9.